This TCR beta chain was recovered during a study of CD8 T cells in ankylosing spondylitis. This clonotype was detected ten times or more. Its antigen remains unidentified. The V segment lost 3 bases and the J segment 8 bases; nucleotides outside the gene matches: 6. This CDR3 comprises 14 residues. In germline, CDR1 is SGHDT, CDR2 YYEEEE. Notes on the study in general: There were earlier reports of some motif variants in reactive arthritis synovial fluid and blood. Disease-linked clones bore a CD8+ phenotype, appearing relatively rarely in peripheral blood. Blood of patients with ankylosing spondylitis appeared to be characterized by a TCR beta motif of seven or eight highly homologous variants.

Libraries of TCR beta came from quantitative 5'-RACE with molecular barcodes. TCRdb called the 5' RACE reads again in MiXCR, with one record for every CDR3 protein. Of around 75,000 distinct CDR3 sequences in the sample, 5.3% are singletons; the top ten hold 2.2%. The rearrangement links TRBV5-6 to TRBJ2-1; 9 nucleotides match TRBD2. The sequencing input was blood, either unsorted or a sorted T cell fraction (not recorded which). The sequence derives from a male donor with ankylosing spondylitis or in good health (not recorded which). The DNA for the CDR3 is TGTGCCAGCAGCTCTCCTAGCGGGGCCCATGAGCAGTTCTTC. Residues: CASSSPSGAHEQFF.